The 28 T cell receptor beta chains presented below share a single source sample, sequenced in a study of blood T cell repertoires in COVID-19. The repertoire was sequenced with immunoSEQ multiplex PCR; TCRdb's copy has only in-frame clones and lacks some. The sample includes 85,000 to 110,000 clones, roughly nine tenths of them seen just once. The sequencing sample was made of peripheral blood. The source is a human donor in a cohort sampled during active COVID-19.

This clone was observed a single time. The J gene is TRBJ2-7, the V gene TRBV30; 10 positions match TRBD2. This CDR3 is 14 amino acids long. Looked up from germline, CDR1 is GTSNPN and CDR2 is SVGIG (reference sequence). The trim removed 3 bases at V and 1 base at J, leaving 3 bases unmatched. The CDR3 DNA is TGTGCCTGGAGGGTAGCGGGGGGTTCCTACGAGCAGTACTTC. Protein sequence: CAWRVAGGSYEQYF.

The gene calls are TRBV11-2 and TRBJ2-7, with 8 bases aligning to TRBD1. From germline, CDR1 is SGHAT and CDR2 FQNNGV. V gave up 1 base and J gave up 4 bases; unmatched junction bases: 9. The CDR3 length is 16 residues. Written as DNA, the CDR3 is TGTGCCAGCAGCTTAGGGGCCGGGACAGGCGGATACGAGCAGTACTTC. This sequence encodes CASSLGAGTGGYEQYF.

The genes are TRBV6-1 and TRBJ2-7; 8 bases fit TRBD2. CDR1 is MNHNS, CDR2 SASEGT, per germline. CDR3 length: 17 amino acids. J gave up 5 bases and V 3 bases, and 15 bases lay outside the gene matches. The CDR3 region is CASSDLPYAGGFNEQYF. The CDR3 nucleotides read TGTGCCAGCAGTGATCTCCCCTACGCGGGAGGCTTTAACGAGCAGTACTTC.

This rearrangement joins TRBV6-2 or TRBV6-3 to TRBJ2-3, with a tentative D call TRBD2 (6 bases). This CDR3 has 17 amino acids. The V and J ends lost 4 bases and 3 bases respectively, with 20 bases between them. From germline, CDR1 is MNHEY and CDR2 SVGEGT. The CDR3 protein is CASSSALIPAGTDTQYF. CDR3 in DNA: TGTGCCAGCAGTTCTGCCCTGATCCCCGCGGGGACAGATACGCAGTATTTT.

This chain uses TRBV11-2 with TRBJ2-7; a possible D gene is TRBD1 (5 bases). Trimming stripped 3 bases from V and 3 bases from J, with 9 bases between. Per the germline V gene, CDR1 is SGHAT and CDR2 is FQNNGV. The CDR3 is 13 residues long. CDR3 DNA: TGTGCCAGCAGCTTGACAGACGACTACGAGCAGTACTTC. Its protein is CASSLTDDYEQYF.

The rearrangement joins TRBV6-2 or TRBV6-3 to TRBJ2-3, with 11 bases that match TRBD2. Trimming took 0 bases from V and 0 from J; bases not matched to a gene: 5. This CDR3 region has 18 residues. Germline-derived CDR1 and CDR2 are MNHEY and SVGEGT. CDR3 sequence (DNA): TGTGCCAGCAGTTACTCGAGCTCTAGCGGGGGGAGCACAGATACGCAGTATTTT. Its protein is CASSYSSSSGGSTDTQYF.

J is TRBJ2-2 and V is TRBV5-1, with 7 bases identical to TRBD1. The germline V gene encodes CDR1 SGHRS and CDR2 YFSETQ. The V segment lost 4 bases and the J segment 3 bases; nucleotides outside the gene matches: 15. The CDR3 consists of 18 residues. DNA for the CDR3: TGCGCCAGCAGCCCCACAGGGGAACCCCTGTCGGACACCGGGGAGCTGTTTTTT. The encoded protein is CASSPTGEPLSDTGELFF.

The CDR3 region is CASSYLGSGSENEQFF. DNA for the CDR3: TGTGCCAGCAGTTATCTTGGGAGCGGCTCGGAGAATGAGCAGTTCTTC. The V gene is TRBV6-5, the J gene TRBJ2-1; the D gene is possibly TRBD2 (5 bases). The CDR3 consists of 16 residues. V was pared by 3 bases and J by 7 bases, with 19 bases between. The germline gives CDR1 MNHEY, CDR2 SVGAGI.

This sequence joins TRBV13 and TRBJ2-5; 8 nucleotides align to TRBD1. This CDR3 comprises 14 residues. J lost 4 bases, V lost 0 bases, and 1 base had no gene match. Per germline, CDR1 PRHDT and CDR2 FYEKMQ (reference sequence). DNA of the CDR3: TGTGCCAGCAGCTTAGGCGACAGGGGAGAGACCCAGTACTTC. Translating gives CASSLGDRGETQYF.

V gene TRBV21-1 combines with J gene TRBJ2-1; whether TRBD2, the table's D call, matches the DNA was not checked. TRBV21-1 is an annotated pseudogene. The CDR3 runs 16 residues. CDR3 sequence: CASSKEREGPADEQFF. The CDR3 DNA is TGTGCCAGCAGCAAGGAGCGGGAGGGCCCTGCGGATGAGCAGTTCTTC.

The chain has TRBV9 and TRBJ2-1; D gene ambiguous. The CDR3 is made up of 15 amino acids. V was shortened by 0 bases and J by 2 bases, with 9 bases between the two germline ends. Germline V gene sequence: CDR1 SGDLS, CDR2 YYNGEE. The CDR3: CASSVVDFAYNEQFF. The CDR3 DNA follows: TGTGCCAGCAGCGTAGTAGATTTCGCCTACAATGAGCAGTTCTTC.

V usage is TRBV6-5 and J usage is TRBJ2-7; 8 nucleotides align to TRBD2. V dropped 8 bases and J dropped 4; count of bases not matched to a gene: 13. There are 15 residues in the CDR3. In germline, CDR1 is MNHEY, CDR2 SVGAGI. CDR3 DNA: TGTGCCAGCTCCTGGGGGCGGGGGGCCCTATACGAGCAGTACTTC. Translation gives CASSWGRGALYEQYF.

The V gene is TRBV28, the J gene TRBJ1-4, with D possibly matching TRBD1 (5 bases). The V end lost 5 bases, the J end lost 5 bases, and 15 bases lay between the germline ends. The CDR3 length is 15 residues. Germline CDR1 and CDR2: MDHEN and SYDVKM. CDR3 in DNA: TGTGCCAGCAGTCAGCCGGACAAGGCCAATGAAAAACTGTTTTTT. The encoded protein is CASSQPDKANEKLFF.

This sequence joins TRBV6-5 and TRBJ1-3, with TRBD1 matching 7 bases. V dropped 6 bases and J dropped 1; count of bases not matched to a gene: 6. Germline CDR1 reads MNHEY; CDR2 reads SVGAGI. The CDR3 length is 15 residues. The CDR3 region is CASRTRTGSGNTIYF. The CDR3, as DNA: TGTGCCAGCAGGACTCGGACAGGATCTGGAAACACCATATATTTT.

This clone was found many times. The CDR3 DNA follows: TGTGCCAGCAGTGAGGATGGCGGGAGAATTTACGAGCAGTACTTC. Amino acids: CASSEDGGRIYEQYF. The chain has TRBV2 and TRBJ2-7; 7 nucleotides align to TRBD2. This CDR3 region has 15 residues. The germline V gene has CDR1 SNHLY and CDR2 FYNNEI. V gave up 3 bases and J gave up 4 bases; unmatched junction bases: 9.

V and J are TRBV11-2 and TRBJ2-2, with TRBD1 as a possible D gene (5 bases). Germline values: CDR1 SGHAT, CDR2 FQNNGV. CDR3 length equals 16 residues. V was trimmed by 1 base and J by 3 bases, leaving 12 bases between them. CDR3 residues: CASSLGQGFDTGELFF. CDR3 bases: TGTGCCAGCAGCTTAGGGCAGGGCTTCGACACCGGGGAGCTGTTTTTT.

The rearrangement uses TRBV9 and TRBJ1-4; D perhaps matches TRBD1 (6 bases). The V end was cut by 4 bases, the J end by 4 bases, with 14 bases between. CDR3 size: 15 residues. Germline CDR1 is SGDLS and CDR2 is YYNGEE. The CDR3 DNA is TGTGCCAGCAGCACGGAACAGGGTCTTAATGAAAAACTGTTTTTT. This gives the protein CASSTEQGLNEKLFF.

The rearrangement joins TRBV28 to TRBJ2-7, with D maybe TRBD2 (7 bases). V lost 4 bases and J 4 bases, leaving 20 bases between the germline ends. Germline CDR1 reads MDHEN; CDR2 reads SYDVKM. This CDR3 is built from 16 residues. CDR3 bases: TGTGCCAGCAGTTCCCCCGCGGGGGCACCTTTGTACGAGCAGTACTTC. Protein: CASSSPAGAPLYEQYF.

Here the CDR3 reads CASSPEAGTYNEQFF. Here the CDR3 DNA reads TGTGCCAGCAGCCCAGAAGCCGGGACTTACAATGAGCAGTTCTTC. The rearrangement joins TRBV7-3 to TRBJ2-1; D might be TRBD2 (6 bases). V gave up 5 bases and J gave up 4 bases, with 15 bases separating them. The CDR3 is 15 residues long. Germline CDR1 and CDR2: SGHTA and FQGTGA.

The chain combines TRBV12-5 with TRBJ2-5, with a weak D call TRBD1 (5 bases). CDR1 and CDR2 (germline): LGHNT, FRNRAP. The V end was cut by 6 bases, the J end by 5 bases, with 16 bases between. This CDR3 is 14 amino acids long. Written as DNA, the CDR3 is TGTGCTAGTGGCTTAGGGGCAGGGTCGGAGACCCAGTACTTC. The encoded protein is CASGLGAGSETQYF. The variable domain in full, with the rest retrieved from reference TRBV12-5 and TRBJ2-5, is DARVTQTPRHKVTEMGQEVTMRCQPILGHNTVFWYRQTMMQGLELLAYFRNRAPLDDSGMPKDRFSAEMPDATLATLKIQPSEPRDSAVYFCASGLGAGSETQYFGPGTRLLVL.

This chain links TRBV19 with TRBJ2-1; D might be TRBD2 (6 bases). The CDR3 contains 12 residues. Trimming took 3 bases from V and 10 from J, leaving 10 bases between them. From germline, CDR1 is LNHDA and CDR2 SQIVND (reference sequence). As DNA, the CDR3 is TGTGCCAGTAGTATCCGGGGAGGAGAGCAGTTCTTC. Protein product: CASSIRGGEQFF.

This clone was detected only once. J is TRBJ2-7 and V is TRBV10-3, with 8 bases lining up with TRBD2. Germline V lookup: CDR1 ENHRY, CDR2 SYGVKD. The CDR3 length is 14 residues. The ends lost 0 bases at V and 4 bases at J; junction bases unmatched: 2. CDR3: CAISESTGGYEQYF. CDR3 coding DNA: TGTGCCATCAGTGAGTCGACGGGGGGGTACGAGCAGTACTTC.

The V call is TRBV27, the J call TRBJ2-1, with 7 positions matching TRBD2. The CDR3 sequence is 16 residues long. Germline V gene sequence: CDR1 MNHEY, CDR2 SMNVEV (reference sequence). With 3 bases clipped from V and 4 bases from J, the junction kept 9 bases outside the gene matches. The CDR3 reads CASSFVSASGYNEQFF. As DNA, the CDR3 is TGTGCCAGCAGTTTTGTTTCAGCTAGCGGATACAATGAGCAGTTCTTC.

This clone appeared a few times. The genes are TRBV5-1 and TRBJ2-1, with TRBD1 identical over 8 bases. Germline-derived CDR1 and CDR2 are SGHRS and YFSETQ. CDR3 length: 14 residues. V lost 4 bases, J lost 4 bases, and 4 bases stayed unmatched. CDR3: CASSLQGAYNEQFF. CDR3 DNA sequence: TGCGCCAGCAGCCTCCAGGGGGCTTACAATGAGCAGTTCTTC.

This clone showed up just a few times. The J gene is TRBJ1-1, the V gene TRBV7-6; 7 bases line up with TRBD1. Germline loops: CDR1 SGHVS, CDR2 FNYEAQ. J lost 0 bases, V lost 5 bases, and 6 bases had no gene match. There are 15 residues in the CDR3. The CDR3 sequence is CASSNPGTVNTEAFF. The CDR3 DNA follows: TGTGCCAGCAGCAATCCCGGGACAGTGAACACTGAAGCTTTCTTT.

This chain uses TRBV5-1 with TRBJ1-6, with 9 bases identical to TRBD1. This CDR3 spans 15 amino acids. The V gene's germline CDR1 is SGHRS and CDR2 YFSETQ. The V and J ends lost 4 bases and 7 bases, in that order; junction bases with no gene match: 6. CDR3 sequence reads: CASSPTGGMNSPLHF. The CDR3 nucleotides are TGCGCCAGCAGCCCGACAGGGGGTATGAATTCACCCCTCCACTTT. Combining the CDR3 with reference TRBV5-1 and TRBJ1-6 gives the whole variable domain KAGVTQTPRYLIKTRGQQVTLSCSPISGHRSVSWYQQTPGQGLQFLFEYFSETQRNKGNFPGRFSGRQFSNSRSEMNVSTLELGDSALYLCASSPTGGMNSPLHFGNGTRLTVT.

The chain recombines TRBV6-5 with TRBJ1-6; weak D call: TRBD1 (6 bases). This CDR3 is 12 amino acids long. Between the trimmed V and J ends, which lost 8 bases and 13 bases, there was a span of 15 bases. The germline V gene encodes CDR1 MNHEY and CDR2 SVGAGI. The CDR3 loop reads CASAEQGRPLHF. CDR3 sequence (DNA): TGTGCCAGCGCGGAGCAGGGGCGGCCCCTCCACTTT.

The rearrangement joins TRBV28 to TRBJ1-1; D might be TRBD1 (5 bases). Germline V gives CDR1 MDHEN, CDR2 SYDVKM. The V end was cut by 5 bases, the J end by 6 bases, with 13 bases between. The CDR3 has 13 residues. The CDR3 nucleotides are TGTGCCAGCAGTCTGGGGACTAAGTCTGAAGCTTTCTTT. It translates to CASSLGTKSEAFF.